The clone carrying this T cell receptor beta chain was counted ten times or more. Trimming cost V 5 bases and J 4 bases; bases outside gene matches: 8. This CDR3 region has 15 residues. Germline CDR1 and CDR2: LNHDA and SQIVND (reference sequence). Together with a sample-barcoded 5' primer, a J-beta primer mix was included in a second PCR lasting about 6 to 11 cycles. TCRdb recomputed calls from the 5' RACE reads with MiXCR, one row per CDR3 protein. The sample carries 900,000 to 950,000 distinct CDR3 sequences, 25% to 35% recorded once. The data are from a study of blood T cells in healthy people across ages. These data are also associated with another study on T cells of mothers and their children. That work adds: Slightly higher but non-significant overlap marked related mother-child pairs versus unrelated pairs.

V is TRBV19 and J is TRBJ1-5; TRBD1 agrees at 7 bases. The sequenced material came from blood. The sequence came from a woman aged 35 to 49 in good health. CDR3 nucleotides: TGTGCCAGTAGTCCCCCAGGGACAGTTAATCAGCCCCAGCATTTT. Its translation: CASSPPGTVNQPQHF.